This paragraph covers one TCR beta chain sequence. The sample holds many counts of this clonotype. Its antigen is currently not known. No base qualities exist here, and no much larger clone lies one base off it. These data come from a study of T cells in Graves' hyperthyroidism and ophthalmopathy (dated by TCRdb to about 2019). Background for the entire study: Peripheral blood samples were taken at initial diagnosis, before any treatment was given. To identify distinguishing TCR V-J signatures, a discovery cohort of about 100 patients was used, comprising 43 with Graves' ophthalmopathy and around 57 with stable Graves' hyperthyroidism. An independent validation cohort of under 20 hyperthyroidism patients and approximately 15 patients who later progressed to ophthalmopathy tested prospective prediction of ophthalmopathy. For training and testing, the roughly 97 patients in the discovery cohort were randomly divided in a 7:3 ratio. In addition, the study compared T-cell repertoires in thyroid tissue and in blood from five or six Graves' hyperthyroidism patients. After sampling, hyperthyroidism patients received methimazole starting at 30 mg daily, and ophthalmopathy patients received high-dose intravenous methylprednisolone. The paper describes TCR Vbeta CDR3 sequencing of some 130 peripheral blood samples, made up of roughly 45 ophthalmopathy patients, roughly 75 hyperthyroidism patients and roughly 17 progressor patients.

Ophthalmopathy patients had moderately to severely active disease, Clinical Activity Score of at least 3, NOSPECS grade of at least 4, and duration under 3 months. Exclusion was applied to patients with uncontrolled infections, other autoimmune diseases, pregnancy or lactation. Diagnoses were based on clinical symptoms, serum thyroxine and TRAb, thyroid ultrasound and orbital computed tomography. PBMCs were isolated from about 9.2 ml of fresh peripheral blood by Ficoll-Paque density gradient centrifugation. Total RNA was extracted using Trizol reagent, and RNA quality was assessed on an Agilent 2100 Bioanalyzer. V is trimmed back by 5 bases and J by 4 bases, and the junction contains 6 bases that no gene match accounts for. Reading from cysteine to phenylalanine, the CDR3 counts 15 amino acids. Only CDR3 DNA remains: 45 bases, in frame from the first base. The germline V gene supplies CDR1 SNHLY and CDR2 FYNNEI.

Results the study describes overall, beyond this receptor: Most expanded thyroid clonotypes (frequency above 0.001) were also detected in blood, a finding suggesting that blood repertoires may reflect thyroid immune responses. During validation, the model predicted progression to ophthalmopathy a median of approximately 7 months ahead of onset, with almost 71% sensitivity and 72.22% specificity. Ophthalmopathy was separated from stable hyperthyroidism by a 13 V-J signature model, with just over 85% sensitivity and around 81% specificity obtained in cross-validation and 80%/75% obtained in testing. No statistical method was used to fix the sample size in advance, and group allocation was not hidden from the investigators.

The TCR beta CDR3 regions were amplified from RNA transcripts. A first-round RT-PCR of the TCR CDR3 used the HTBI primer set with the Qiagen OneStep RT-PCR kit. Libraries were constructed in a second round of multiplex PCR, after which size selection and purification were performed. Sequencing of the libraries was done on an Illumina HiSeq2000 using paired-end 100 bp reads. The study's processing was this. SOAPnuke was used to process the raw data, with reads discarded if the reads contained adapters or uncalled bases, had a mean Phred below 15, or lacked an exact constant-primer or identifier match. COPE v1.2.5 was used to merge the high-quality paired reads, and each unique nucleotide sequence was defined as a clonotype. Clonotypes were aligned to IMGT TRBV, TRBD and TRBJ reference segments using MiTCR v1.1. The analysis was restricted to V-J combinations with a frequency above 0.0001, which together covered 99% to 99.2% of the repertoires. The TCS score was defined as the ratio of F50 (clonal expansion) to E x V (chaos), calculated using BLOSUM62-based TCRdist between CDR3 peptides within each V-J. Welch's t-statistics and random forest reduced 514 V-J features to 10 to 15, which were used in a naive Bayes classifier (R e1071). TCRdb applied fastp at Q25 and MiXCR to the public reads, then kept only in-frame beta chains. For every CDR3 protein sequence, its rows merge into one entry that carries the most common genes and DNA. The V and J calls come from TCRdb's annotation, not from the publication. This sample has hundreds of thousands of distinct CDR3 sequences in its table, and around 15% of those were observed once. The leading ten clones occupy almost 35% of the sample.

The sequence came from a woman aged 40 to 50 with Graves' ophthalmopathy. The sample consisted of blood. The rearranged chain carries TRBV2 and TRBJ1-5; 9 central nucleotides agree with TRBD1. CDR3 loop: CASSPGQGRNQPQHF. In nucleotides, the sequence is TGTGCCAGCAGTCCGGGACAGGGTAGAAATCAGCCCCAGCATTTT.